These T cell receptor beta chains were read from a single sample in a study of T cells after yellow fever vaccination. One entry per CDR3 protein results from TCRdb running MiXCR on the 5' RACE reads. The sample has under 600,000 distinct CDR3 sequences, 13% seen once; the top ten hold over 12%. The material was PBMCs, obtained on the day of the yellow fever booster vaccination. The receptors derive from a man younger than 45 who received the YFV17D yellow fever vaccine. Both conserved end residues are part of each CDR3. Fields, in order: D gene, J gene, V gene, clone size, CDR3 DNA, CDR3 protein. A D gene is named only where the DNA matches it firmly. Expanded clones get a size class; other rows say once, few or many, or leave the size out.

d_gene: .; j_gene: TRBJ1-2; v_gene: TRBV27; abundance: .; CDR3nt: TGTGCCAGCAGGCCCGACTCGATTGGTGGCTACACCTTC; CDR3aa: CASRPDSIGGYTF
d_gene: .; j_gene: TRBJ1-2; v_gene: TRBV4-2; abundance: few; CDR3nt: TGTGCCAGCAGCCCCGTCCCCTACAAGGATGGCTACACCTTC; CDR3aa: CASSPVPYKDGYTF
d_gene: .; j_gene: TRBJ2-7; v_gene: TRBV6-1; abundance: few; CDR3nt: TGTGCCAGCAGTGAGTCTTGGGGCTACGAGCAGTACTTC; CDR3aa: CASSESWGYEQYF
d_gene: TRBD2; j_gene: TRBJ2-7; v_gene: TRBV7-2; abundance: few; CDR3nt: TGTGCCAGCAGCTTAGAGGGACTAGCGCTCTACGAGCAGTACTTC; CDR3aa: CASSLEGLALYEQYF
d_gene: TRBD2; j_gene: TRBJ2-1; v_gene: TRBV3-1; abundance: .; CDR3nt: TGTGCCACCACCCAAGGAGAGACTAGCGGGCTCCTCAATGAGCAGTTCTTC; CDR3aa: CATTQGETSGLLNEQFF
d_gene: TRBD2; j_gene: TRBJ2-1; v_gene: TRBV7-2; abundance: few; CDR3nt: TGTGCCAGCAGTCAGTTGGTAGCGGGAAACAATGAGCAGTTCTTC; CDR3aa: CASSQLVAGNNEQFF
d_gene: .; j_gene: TRBJ2-1; v_gene: TRBV11-3; abundance: few; CDR3nt: TGTGCCAGCAGCTTAACAGGGTTCAATGAGCAGTTCTTC; CDR3aa: CASSLTGFNEQFF
d_gene: .; j_gene: TRBJ2-7; v_gene: TRBV4-2; abundance: once; CDR3nt: TGTGCCAGCAGCCAAGACCAATCCGGGTCAGGCGACGAGCAGTACTTC; CDR3aa: CASSQDQSGSGDEQYF
d_gene: .; j_gene: TRBJ1-5; v_gene: TRBV20-1; abundance: .; CDR3nt: TGCAGTGCAAGCCGGGACGGAGTGGGCAATCAGCCCCAGCATTTT; CDR3aa: CSASRDGVGNQPQHF
d_gene: .; j_gene: TRBJ2-7; v_gene: TRBV6-1; abundance: few; CDR3nt: TGTGCCAGCAGTGAACAGACCTTCTCCTACGAGCAGTACTTC; CDR3aa: CASSEQTFSYEQYF
d_gene: .; j_gene: TRBJ1-6; v_gene: TRBV7-2; abundance: .; CDR3nt: TGTGCCAGCAGCTTAAGACGGGGAGAAGGTTCACCCCTCCACTTT; CDR3aa: CASSLRRGEGSPLHF
d_gene: TRBD2; j_gene: TRBJ2-7; v_gene: TRBV7-9; abundance: few; CDR3nt: TGTGCCAGCAGTCCCGGGACTAGCAAGAACGAGCAGTACTTC; CDR3aa: CASSPGTSKNEQYF
d_gene: .; j_gene: TRBJ2-7; v_gene: TRBV5-1; abundance: many; CDR3nt: TGCGCCAGCAGCTTGGGAGAGGCCTCCTACGAGCAGTACTTC; CDR3aa: CASSLGEASYEQYF
d_gene: TRBD1; j_gene: TRBJ2-5; v_gene: TRBV20-1; abundance: few; CDR3nt: TGCAGTGCTTCTCTCCCAGGGGGAGAGACCCAGTACTTC; CDR3aa: CSASLPGGETQYF
d_gene: .; j_gene: TRBJ2-1; v_gene: TRBV5-1; abundance: few; CDR3nt: TGCGCCAGCAGCTTGGACGAGGACAGAGCCTACAATGAGCAGTTCTTC; CDR3aa: CASSLDEDRAYNEQFF
d_gene: .; j_gene: TRBJ2-1; v_gene: TRBV28; abundance: .; CDR3nt: TGTGCCAGCAGTTTATTTGACAGGACGCAGTTCTTC; CDR3aa: CASSLFDRTQFF
d_gene: .; j_gene: TRBJ1-6; v_gene: TRBV14; abundance: .; CDR3nt: TGTGCCAGCAGCCAAGATTCCCGGGTGCCAAGACGAGGGGAGGGTTCACCCCTCCACTTT; CDR3aa: CASSQDSRVPRRGEGSPLHF
d_gene: .; j_gene: TRBJ2-7; v_gene: TRBV3-1; abundance: .; CDR3nt: TGTGCCAGCAGCCCCCAACCGCCTGGGACGGCGAGCTCCTACGAGCAGTACTTC; CDR3aa: CASSPQPPGTASSYEQYF
d_gene: .; j_gene: TRBJ2-3; v_gene: TRBV7-2; abundance: many; CDR3nt: TGTGCCAGCAGCCTCTCTGGACTAAGCACAGATACGCAGTATTTT; CDR3aa: CASSLSGLSTDTQYF
d_gene: .; j_gene: TRBJ2-5; v_gene: TRBV6-1; abundance: .; CDR3nt: TGTGCCAGCAGCCGCCGGGGAAGACAGCGTCAAGAGACCCAGTACTTC; CDR3aa: CASSRRGRQRQETQYF
d_gene: TRBD2; j_gene: TRBJ2-3; v_gene: TRBV12-3/TRBV12-4; abundance: .; CDR3nt: TGTGCCAGCAAGGGCCCAGCGGGAGCCCCACGAGATACGCAGTATTTT; CDR3aa: CASKGPAGAPRDTQYF
d_gene: .; j_gene: TRBJ1-2; v_gene: TRBV14; abundance: few; CDR3nt: TGTGCCAGCAGCCAGCAAGGGGAGAACTATGGCTACACCTTC; CDR3aa: CASSQQGENYGYTF
d_gene: TRBD1; j_gene: TRBJ2-5; v_gene: TRBV7-2; abundance: few; CDR3nt: TGTGCCAGCAGCTTAGCGGGACAGCCACAAGAGACCCAGTACTTC; CDR3aa: CASSLAGQPQETQYF
d_gene: .; j_gene: TRBJ2-4; v_gene: TRBV6-5; abundance: few; CDR3nt: TGTGCCAGCACCTCACTAGAAAACATTCAGTACTTC; CDR3aa: CASTSLENIQYF
d_gene: .; j_gene: TRBJ1-5; v_gene: TRBV7-8; abundance: few; CDR3nt: TGTGCCAGCAGCAGCACCGGGACACTTGAGCCCCAGCATTTT; CDR3aa: CASSSTGTLEPQHF
d_gene: .; j_gene: TRBJ1-5; v_gene: TRBV15; abundance: many; CDR3nt: TGTGCCACCAGCAAGGGGAAGGCGGATCAGCCCCAGCATTTT; CDR3aa: CATSKGKADQPQHF
d_gene: TRBD1; j_gene: TRBJ2-1; v_gene: TRBV28; abundance: .; CDR3nt: TGTGCCAGCAGTTTACAGGGGGCTGATAAGCAGTTCTTC; CDR3aa: CASSLQGADKQFF
d_gene: .; j_gene: TRBJ1-5; v_gene: TRBV6-5; abundance: few; CDR3nt: TGTGCCAGCAGTTTAACAGAAGATAGCAATCAGCCCCAGCATTTT; CDR3aa: CASSLTEDSNQPQHF
d_gene: TRBD2; j_gene: TRBJ2-7; v_gene: TRBV2; abundance: .; CDR3nt: TGTGCCAGCAGTGAAGCGCTTGCGGGAGCCGAGCAGTACTTC; CDR3aa: CASSEALAGAEQYF
d_gene: TRBD1; j_gene: TRBJ2-5; v_gene: TRBV3-1; abundance: .; CDR3nt: TGTGCCAGCAGCCCGCCGGGGACAGGGATTGAGACCCAGTACTTC; CDR3aa: CASSPPGTGIETQYF
d_gene: .; j_gene: TRBJ2-7; v_gene: TRBV10-3; abundance: few; CDR3nt: TGTGCCATCAGCGCAGTGGCCAAGGAGAACTACGAGCAGTACTTC; CDR3aa: CAISAVAKENYEQYF
d_gene: TRBD2; j_gene: TRBJ2-1; v_gene: TRBV30; abundance: few; CDR3nt: TGTGCCTGGAGTAGGCTAGCGGGAGGCGGCGGCGATGAGCAGTTCTTC; CDR3aa: CAWSRLAGGGGDEQFF
d_gene: .; j_gene: TRBJ2-5; v_gene: TRBV7-2; abundance: .; CDR3nt: TGTGCCAGCACCAAAGATTACAGGCAAGAGACCCAGTACTTC; CDR3aa: CASTKDYRQETQYF
d_gene: .; j_gene: TRBJ2-1; v_gene: TRBV6-2/TRBV6-3; abundance: many; CDR3nt: TGTGCCGGCAGTCCGGCCTCCTACAATGAGCAGTTCTTC; CDR3aa: CAGSPASYNEQFF
d_gene: .; j_gene: TRBJ2-7; v_gene: TRBV7-8; abundance: .; CDR3nt: TGTGCCAGCAGCCCAGTGAGCGCTACCTACGAGCAGTACTTC; CDR3aa: CASSPVSATYEQYF
d_gene: .; j_gene: TRBJ2-1; v_gene: TRBV20-1; abundance: .; CDR3nt: TGCACCCCCATTGGACTGAATTTAAATGAGCAGTTCTTC; CDR3aa: CTPIGLNLNEQFF
d_gene: TRBD1; j_gene: TRBJ2-7; v_gene: TRBV20-1; abundance: many; CDR3nt: TGCAGTGCTAAAGTGACAGGGGCTTCCTACGAGCAGTACTTC; CDR3aa: CSAKVTGASYEQYF
d_gene: TRBD2; j_gene: TRBJ2-3; v_gene: TRBV5-1; abundance: .; CDR3nt: TGCGCCAGCAGCTTGAGACTAGCGGGAGGCAAGGTTGATAGCACAGATACGCAGTATTTT; CDR3aa: CASSLRLAGGKVDSTDTQYF
d_gene: .; j_gene: TRBJ2-3; v_gene: TRBV5-1; abundance: .; CDR3nt: TGCGCCAGCAGCTTGCAGCGGGCCAGCACAGATACGCAGTATTTT; CDR3aa: CASSLQRASTDTQYF
d_gene: TRBD2; j_gene: TRBJ2-7; v_gene: TRBV5-1; abundance: many; CDR3nt: TGCGCCAGCAGCTTGACTAGCGGGCCCTACGAGCAGTACTTC; CDR3aa: CASSLTSGPYEQYF